Listed here are 19 T cell receptor beta chains from one sample, sequenced in a study of a mutant IDH1 vaccine in newly diagnosed glioma. What these receptors recognize is not known. Time point: week 23, last vaccination. Mutant IDH1 20-mer peptide, at 300 ug, made up each vaccine dose, with topical imiquimod. Profiled with immunoSEQ multiplex PCR; TCRdb holds only in-frame clones, not every one. The data show 58,000 or so clones, about nine tenths seen once. This sample comprised PBMCs, obtained from a glioma patient whose treatment included an IDH1 peptide vaccine. The receptors were sampled from a man aged 35 to 55 with glioma.

V gene TRBV6-6 combines with J gene TRBJ2-5, with a tentative D call TRBD2 (5 bases). The CDR3 has 14 amino acids. Per the germline V gene, CDR1 is MNHNY and CDR2 is SVGAGI (reference sequence). Trimming removed 1 base from V and 4 bases from J, with 10 bases in between. The CDR3 DNA follows: TGTGCCAGCAGTTACTGGACTCATTTAGAGACCCAGTACTTC. Translating it yields CASSYWTHLETQYF.

This rearrangement joins TRBV11-2 to TRBJ2-7, with 8 bases fitting TRBD2. Germline V gene lookup returns CDR1 SGHAT and CDR2 FQNNGV. The CDR3 spans 15 residues. Trimming cost V 2 bases and J 6 bases; bases outside gene matches: 9. The CDR3 coding sequence is TGTGCCAGCAGCTTAAGTACTAGCGGCGGTCTCGAGCAGTACTTC. It encodes CASSLSTSGGLEQYF.

This clone was picked up a small number of times. V gene TRBV15 combines with J gene TRBJ1-4; no firm D call. In germline, CDR1 is LNHNV, CDR2 YYDKDF (reference sequence). The CDR3 totals 14 residues. The V and J ends lost 1 base and 5 bases respectively, with 8 bases between them. The CDR3 reads CATSRGLLNEKLFF. In nucleotides, the CDR3 is TGTGCCACCAGCAGAGGGCTGCTAAATGAAAAACTGTTTTTT. Full variable domain (remainder filled in from reference TRBV15 and TRBJ1-4): DAMVIQNPRYQVTQFGKPVTLSCSQTLNHNVMYWYQQKSSQAPKLLFHYYDKDFNNEADTPDNFQSRRPNTSFCFLDIRSPGLGDTAMYLCATSRGLLNEKLFFGSGTQLSVL.

This clone was seen a handful of times. The chain joins TRBV29-1 to TRBJ2-7; TRBD2 matches 12 bases. The CDR3 is 14 residues long. Germline V gene lookup returns CDR1 SQVTM and CDR2 ANQGSEA. V gave up 4 bases and J gave up 7 bases; unmatched junction bases: 8. The CDR3 here is CSVASTSGRSEQYF. The CDR3 DNA reads as TGCAGCGTTGCCTCGACTAGCGGGAGAAGTGAGCAGTACTTC.

The V call is TRBV7-2, the J call TRBJ1-2; D might be TRBD1 (5 bases). The CDR3 has 16 residues. Germline V lookup: CDR1 SGHTA, CDR2 FQGNSA. V was clipped by 0 bases and J by 2 bases, with 13 bases between them. Here the CDR3 reads CASSLASGQRNYGYTF. In DNA form, the CDR3 reads TGTGCCAGCAGCTTAGCTTCGGGGCAGAGAAACTATGGCTACACCTTC.

The chain is built from TRBV6-5 and TRBJ2-1; TRBD2 might be the D (5 bases). CDR1 is MNHEY and CDR2 is SVGAGI in the germline V gene. Trimming stripped 1 base from V and 11 bases from J, with 18 bases between. The CDR3 length is 15 residues. CDR3 bases: TGTGCCAGCAGTTACTTCTCGGCAGAAACTAGTAAGCAGTTCTTC. This translates into CASSYFSAETSKQFF.

The V and J genes are TRBV6-5 and TRBJ1-2; TRBD1 aligns across 8 bases. CDR1 MNHEY and CDR2 SVGAGI come from the germline V gene. CDR3 size: 14 residues. The V gene end was trimmed by 6 bases and the J gene end by 6 bases; junction bases not matched to a gene: 9. The CDR3 loop reads CASRLQGGADGYTF. For the CDR3, the DNA is TGTGCCAGCAGATTACAGGGGGGCGCGGATGGCTACACCTTC.

The chain joins TRBV27 to TRBJ2-2, with D perhaps TRBD1 (8 bases). This CDR3 has 15 residues. Germline V gene lookup returns CDR1 MNHEY and CDR2 SMNVEV (reference sequence). V lost 3 bases and J 6 bases, leaving 14 bases between the germline ends. CDR3 bases: TGTGCCAGCAGTTTTTCACAGGGGGGGGCCGGGGAGCTGTTTTTT. It yields the protein CASSFSQGGAGELFF.

The chain uses TRBV6-5 and TRBJ2-7; TRBD1 or TRBD2 may be the D gene (5 bases each). Trimming took 0 bases from V and 2 from J, leaving 11 bases between them. This CDR3 is 15 amino acids long. The germline gives CDR1 MNHEY, CDR2 SVGAGI. CDR3 residues: CASSYSLGDAYEQYF. The DNA of the CDR3 is TGTGCCAGCAGTTACTCGTTAGGGGACGCCTACGAGCAGTACTTC.

V and J are TRBV29-1 and TRBJ2-5, with D unclear. Germline V gives CDR1 SQVTM, CDR2 ANQGSEA. This CDR3 region has 14 residues. V was shortened by 6 bases and J by 0 bases, with 14 bases between the two germline ends. CDR3 nucleotide sequence: TGCAGCGTCTCCGAGGACCTCAACCAAGAGACCCAGTACTTC. As protein: CSVSEDLNQETQYF.

The sample holds one count of this clone. The V gene is TRBV6-5, the J gene TRBJ1-4, with 9 bases identical to TRBD1. J lost 7 bases, V lost 4 bases, and 10 bases had no gene match. The CDR3 is 16 amino acids. Germline values: CDR1 MNHEY, CDR2 SVGAGI. DNA for the CDR3: TGTGCCAGCAGTTGGAAACCGGGACAGGGAGGTGAAAAACTGTTTTTT. Protein product: CASSWKPGQGGEKLFF.

The chain has TRBV19 and TRBJ1-1, with D hard to call. The germline V and J ends were trimmed by 3 bases and 5 bases, with 10 bases remaining between them. The CDR3 extends over 13 amino acids. CDR1 is LNHDA, CDR2 SQIVND, per germline (reference sequence). CDR3: CASSMGIGTEAFF. CDR3 nucleotides: TGTGCCAGTAGTATGGGGATAGGGACTGAAGCTTTCTTT. Complete variable domain (other parts from reference TRBV19 and TRBJ1-1): DGGITQSPKYLFRKEGQNVTLSCEQNLNHDAMYWYRQDPGQGLRLIYYSQIVNDFQKGDIAEGYSVSREKKESFPLTVTSAQKNPTAFYLCASSMGIGTEAFFGQGTRLTVV.

The chain carries TRBV5-4 and TRBJ2-7; TRBD2 agrees at 9 bases. The CDR3 is 16 residues long. J lost 3 bases, V lost 4 bases, and 11 bases had no gene match. Germline lookup yields CDR1 SGHNT and CDR2 YYREEE (reference sequence). The chain's CDR3 is CASSPAGLAGNYEQYF. The CDR3 DNA sequence: TGTGCCAGCAGCCCGGCGGGCCTAGCGGGAAACTACGAGCAGTACTTC.

V and J are TRBV6-5 and TRBJ2-7; either TRBD1 or TRBD2 may fit D (7 bases each). Germline lookup yields CDR1 MNHEY and CDR2 SVGAGI. Trimming removed 2 bases at V and 6 bases at J, with 17 bases between. The CDR3 consists of 15 residues. CDR3 coding DNA: TGTGCCAGCAGTTACCCGTTACAGGGGAGGGTCGAGCAGTACTTC. Encoded protein: CASSYPLQGRVEQYF.

The chain employs TRBV10-1 and TRBJ2-7, with 8 bases that match TRBD1. The ends lost 5 bases at V and 0 bases at J; junction bases unmatched: 6. The V gene's germline CDR1 is WNHNN and CDR2 SYGVQD (reference sequence). This CDR3 is built from 15 residues. The CDR3 reads CASSRDRGPSYEQYF. The CDR3 region has the DNA TGCGCCAGCAGTCGCGACAGGGGCCCCTCCTACGAGCAGTACTTC.

The chain couples TRBV28 to TRBJ2-7; TRBD1 agrees at 10 bases. The length of the CDR3 is 15 residues. Germline lookup yields CDR1 MDHEN and CDR2 SYDVKM. The trim removed 8 bases at V and 2 bases at J, leaving 9 bases unmatched. The CDR3 region is CASSTLDRGAYEQYF. The CDR3 DNA reads as TGTGCCAGCTCGACCCTGGACAGGGGGGCCTACGAGCAGTACTTC.

This chain links TRBV6-5 with TRBJ2-2; TRBD2 agrees at 7 bases. The CDR3 runs to 15 residues. The J segment lost 6 bases and the V segment lost 2 bases, leaving 6 bases of the junction unmatched. Germline CDR1 reads MNHEY; CDR2 reads SVGAGI. The CDR3 sequence is CASSYASGAPGELFF. The CDR3 nucleotides are TGTGCCAGCAGTTACGCTAGCGGCGCCCCCGGGGAGCTGTTTTTT.

This clone was observed a single time. This sequence joins TRBV12-2 and TRBJ1-3; the table's TRBD1 call for D was not verified on the DNA. TRBV12-2 is labeled a pseudogene. The CDR3 has 17 amino acids. The CDR3 reads CASRTQGTGSTGNTIYF. DNA for the CDR3: TGTGCAAGTCGCACCCAGGGGACAGGGAGCACTGGAAACACCATATATTTT.

The genes are TRBV7-6 and TRBJ2-3; tentatively, D is TRBD1 or TRBD2 (5 bases each). The CDR3 length is 16 residues. From germline, CDR1 is SGHVS and CDR2 FNYEAQ. Trimming removed 4 bases from V and 1 base from J, with 15 bases in between. The CDR3 sequence: CASSYRWGRGTDTQYF. For the CDR3, the DNA is TGTGCCAGCAGCTATAGGTGGGGACGCGGCACAGATACGCAGTATTTT.